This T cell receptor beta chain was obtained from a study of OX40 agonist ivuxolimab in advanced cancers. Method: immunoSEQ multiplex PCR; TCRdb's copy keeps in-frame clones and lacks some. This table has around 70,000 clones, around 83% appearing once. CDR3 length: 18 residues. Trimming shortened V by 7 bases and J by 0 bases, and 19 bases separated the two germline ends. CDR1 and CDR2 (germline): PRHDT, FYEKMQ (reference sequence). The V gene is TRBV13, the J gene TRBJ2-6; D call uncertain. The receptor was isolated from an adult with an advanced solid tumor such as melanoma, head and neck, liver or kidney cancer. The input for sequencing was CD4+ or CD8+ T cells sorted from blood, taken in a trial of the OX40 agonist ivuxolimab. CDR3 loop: CASNPKGWIPSGANVLTF. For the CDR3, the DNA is TGTGCCAGCAATCCCAAGGGTTGGATCCCCTCTGGGGCCAACGTCCTGACTTTC.